This is a list of T cell receptor beta chains from one sample in a study of control samples from healthy donors and cancer patients. Repertoires were generated with immunoSEQ multiplex PCR, while TCRdb's copy carries only in-frame clones and drops some. The sample includes fewer than 500,000 clones, about 93% of them seen just once. The sample was PBMCs. All receptors come from a middle-aged man with head and neck cancer. CDR3s include the opening cysteine and the closing phenylalanine or tryptophan. D genes are given only for firm matches. Clone size is given for some rows only: seen once, a few or many times, or a class if the clone is expanded.

v_gene	j_gene	d_gene	abundance	CDR3aa	CDR3nt
TRBV15	TRBJ2-1	TRBD2	NA	CATSRDRGLAVDEQFF	TGTGCCACCAGCAGAGATCGGGGACTAGCCGTTGATGAGCAGTTCTTC
TRBV7-2	TRBJ1-1	NA	NA	CASSLTWGPEAFF	TGTGCCAGCAGCTTGACCTGGGGACCTGAAGCTTTCTTT
TRBV4-1	TRBJ1-4	NA	NA	CASSRQRNEKLFF	TGCGCCAGCAGCCGGCAACGCAATGAAAAACTGTTTTTT
TRBV6-5	TRBJ2-2	TRBD2	NA	CASRGWEGPGGELFF	TGTGCCAGCAGAGGGTGGGAGGGCCCTGGCGGGGAGCTGTTTTTT
TRBV6-5	TRBJ2-5	NA	NA	CATRFGHTYQETQYF	TGTGCCACCCGTTTCGGACACACGTACCAAGAGACCCAGTACTTC
TRBV4-2	TRBJ2-1	NA	NA	CASSLGNEQFF	TGTGCCAGCAGCTTAGGCAATGAGCAGTTCTTC
TRBV4-1	TRBJ1-5	NA	NA	CASSLGRGDQPQHF	TGCGCCAGCAGCCTGGGAAGAGGGGATCAGCCCCAGCATTTT
TRBV5-6	TRBJ2-2	NA	NA	CASSRSRATGELFF	TGTGCCAGCAGCCGATCCCGGGCAACCGGGGAGCTGTTTTTT
TRBV9	TRBJ2-3	NA	NA	CASSVEGRSGTSTDTQYF	TGTGCCAGCAGCGTAGAAGGGAGGAGCGGAACTAGCACAGATACGCAGTATTTT
TRBV12-3/TRBV12-4	TRBJ1-5	NA	once	CASRYSNQPQHF	TGTGCCAGTAGGTATAGCAATCAGCCCCAGCATTTT
TRBV29-1	TRBJ2-3	TRBD1	NA	CSVEKGQGTDTQYF	TGCAGCGTTGAAAAGGGACAGGGTACAGATACGCAGTATTTT
TRBV20-1	TRBJ2-7	NA	NA	CSAGGYEQYF	TGCAGTGCTGGAGGCTACGAGCAGTACTTC
TRBV30	TRBJ2-7	NA	NA	CAWSRLEVPYEQYF	TGTGCCTGGAGTAGACTAGAGGTCCCCTACGAGCAGTACTTC
TRBV7-3	TRBJ1-6	TRBD1	NA	CASSLRGGFGNNSPLHF	TGTGCCAGCAGCTTAAGAGGGGGCTTTGGGAATAATTCACCCCTCCACTTT
TRBV3-1/TRBV3-2	TRBJ2-7	NA	NA	CASSQDRVMEYF	TGTGCCAGCAGCCAAGATCGAGTCATGGAGTACTTC
TRBV27	TRBJ2-7	TRBD1	once	CASTPYRTGSTYEQYF	TGTGCCAGCACCCCATACCGGACAGGGTCTACCTACGAGCAGTACTTC
TRBV7-3	TRBJ2-5	TRBD1	few	CASSSTGGGLGETQYF	TGTGCCAGCAGCTCGACAGGGGGCGGACTAGGAGAGACCCAGTACTTC
TRBV27	TRBJ1-2	NA	NA	CASSLSGGGGGYTF	TGTGCCAGCAGTTTATCGGGCGGGGGAGGTGGCTACACCTTC
TRBV7-9	TRBJ1-2	NA	NA	CASSLAGAGYGYTF	TGTGCCAGCAGCTTAGCGGGCGCTGGCTATGGCTACACCTTC
TRBV5-4	TRBJ1-1	TRBD1	NA	CASSIQGAWNTEAFF	TGTGCCAGCAGCATCCAGGGGGCATGGAACACTGAAGCTTTCTTT
TRBV18	TRBJ1-2	NA	once	CASSPSGGPHYGYTF	TGTGCCAGCTCGCCATCGGGAGGGCCCCACTATGGCTACACCTTC
TRBV19	TRBJ2-3	TRBD2	NA	CASGSSGSLGTDTQYF	TGTGCCAGCGGGAGTAGCGGGAGTCTTGGCACAGATACGCAGTATTTT
TRBV29-1	TRBJ1-2	TRBD1	NA	CSGATGRGLGYGYTF	TGCAGCGGCGCCACCGGCAGGGGGCTTGGCTATGGCTACACCTTC
TRBV4-1	TRBJ2-1	TRBD1	NA	CASSQDDRVRVQFF	TGCGCCAGCAGCCAAGATGACAGGGTAAGGGTGCAGTTCTTC
TRBV19	TRBJ2-2	TRBD1	NA	CASRGGQGLNTGELFF	TGTGCCAGTAGGGGCGGACAGGGCTTGAACACCGGGGAGCTGTTTTTT